The 10 T cell receptor beta chains presented below share a single source sample, sequenced in a study of blood T cells in healthy people across ages. Primed by a sample-barcoded 5' primer and a J-beta primer mix, a second PCR proceeded for about 7 to 11 cycles. One entry per CDR3 protein results from TCRdb running MiXCR on the 5' RACE reads. This sample has over a million distinct CDR3 sequences, with approximately 59% found just once. The sequenced sample was blood. The source is a man younger than 35 in good health.

This chain joins TRBV27 and TRBJ2-1; D is tentatively TRBD1 or TRBD2 (6 bases each). This CDR3 contains 15 residues. V lost 6 bases and J lost 8, with 20 bases in between. Germline loops: CDR1 MNHEY, CDR2 SMNVEV (reference sequence). The CDR3 DNA follows: TGTGCCAGCAGCTCCGGGACACAGGGCGGGGATGAGCAGTTCTTC. It translates to CASSSGTQGGDEQFF.

The rearrangement joins TRBV2 to TRBJ2-5, with D possibly TRBD2 on 6 matching bases. V was cut by 7 bases and J by 5 bases, with 20 bases left in between. This CDR3 has 15 amino acids. Germline loops: CDR1 SNHLY, CDR2 FYNNEI. CDR3 amino acids: CASTRDRGSGETQYF. CDR3 coding DNA: TGTGCCAGCACCAGGGATCGGGGGTCGGGTGAGACCCAGTACTTC.

CDR3 sequence (DNA): TGTGCCAGCAGCTTACAAGCCTGGGACCGGAGCACCACAGATACGCAGTATTTT. It encodes CASSLQAWDRSTTDTQYF. V gene TRBV7-2 combines with J gene TRBJ2-3; D is tentatively TRBD1 or TRBD2 (5 bases each). CDR3 length: 18 residues. Per germline, CDR1 SGHTA and CDR2 FQGNSA. Trimming took 2 bases from V and 2 from J, leaving 20 bases between them.

The V call is TRBV29-1, the J call TRBJ2-1, with a weak D call TRBD1 (6 bases). The assigned J gene may be wrong: the sequence end matches TRBJ2-7 better. The CDR3 sequence is 14 residues long. Germline lookup yields CDR1 SQVTM and CDR2 ANQGSEA. CDR3 in DNA: TGCAGCGTTGTTGCGGTCGGGACAAGTCAGGAGCAGTACTTC. Encoded protein: CSVVAVGTSQEQYF.

The rearrangement uses TRBV2 and TRBJ1-1; 10 bases fit TRBD1. CDR1 SNHLY and CDR2 FYNNEI come from the germline V gene. The CDR3 is 17 amino acids. V dropped 7 bases and J dropped 1; count of bases not matched to a gene: 12. The CDR3 is CASTDRDRGPKNTEAFF. The DNA of the CDR3 is TGTGCCAGCACTGACCGGGACAGGGGTCCCAAGAACACTGAAGCTTTCTTT.

V usage is TRBV9 and J usage is TRBJ2-1, with D perhaps TRBD2 (6 bases). This CDR3 comprises 17 residues. CDR1 is SGDLS, CDR2 YYNGEE, per germline. The germline V and J ends were trimmed by 0 bases and 4 bases, with 17 bases remaining between them. The CDR3 DNA follows: TGTGCCAGCAGCGTAGACTCTACTGCGGGGAGGTACAATGAGCAGTTCTTC. This translates into CASSVDSTAGRYNEQFF.

The chain combines TRBV6-1 with TRBJ1-1; D unresolved. The CDR3 is 11 amino acids. V lost 0 bases, J lost 10 bases, and 6 bases lay in between. The germline CDR1 and CDR2 sequences are MNHNS and SASEGT. CDR3 nucleotide sequence: TGTGCCAGCAGTGAAGCCGGACGAGCTTTCTTT. Its protein is CASSEAGRAFF.

J is TRBJ2-7 and V is TRBV9; maybe TRBD1 (5 bases). This CDR3 region has 14 residues. Trimming took off 0 bases at V and 3 bases at J, with 10 bases between the two ends. Germline CDR1 is SGDLS and CDR2 is YYNGEE. As DNA, the CDR3 is TGTGCCAGCAGCGTAGCGATAGGGGACTACGAGCAGTACTTC. Protein sequence: CASSVAIGDYEQYF. Full variable domain (remainder filled in from reference TRBV9 and TRBJ2-7): DSGVTQTPKHLITATGQRVTLRCSPRSGDLSVYWYQQSLDQGLQFLIQYYNGEERAKGNILERFSAQQFPDLHSELNLSSLELGDSALYFCASSVAIGDYEQYFGPGTRLTVT.

Here the CDR3 DNA reads TGTGCCATCAGTCGACAGGGGGCGGCGGTGAATACGCAGTATTTT. This codes for CAISRQGAAVNTQYF. V usage is TRBV10-3 and J usage is TRBJ2-3; 10 bases agree with TRBD1. CDR3 length equals 15 residues. J was trimmed by 7 bases and V by 5 bases; bases with no gene match: 9. Germline values: CDR1 ENHRY, CDR2 SYGVKD.

This clonotype was detected a few times. The gene calls are TRBV27 and TRBJ2-7; 8 bases are shared with TRBD2. CDR1 is MNHEY and CDR2 is SMNVEV in the germline V gene (reference sequence). The CDR3 sequence is 14 residues long. V gave up 5 bases and J gave up 4 bases; unmatched junction bases: 7. As DNA, the CDR3 is TGTGCCAGCAGTACCCGCGGGGGGACTTACGAGCAGTACTTC. This codes for CASSTRGGTYEQYF.